This T cell receptor (beta chain) was identified in a study of metastatic and nonmetastatic thyroid tumors. Findings of the study overall: When malignant thyroid tumors were compared with benign nodules, TCR beta diversity was reportedly significantly higher in the malignant tumors. This held in both blood and tumor samples.

MiXCR re-clonotyped the PCR reads for TCRdb. The sample has roughly 21,000 clones; 25% to 30% are singletons. This CDR3 region has 16 residues. Per the germline V gene, CDR1 is SGHAT and CDR2 is FQNNGV. A word on this clone: Its antigen remains unidentified. At one end, the junction sequence differs from germline, possibly due to a read error.

Every patient underwent thyroid surgery untreated. The V and J genes are TRBV11-2 and TRBJ2-1; TRBD1 matches at 7 bases. This sequence originates from a female donor with papillary thyroid cancer or a benign thyroid nodule (not recorded which). Some clones in this sample may be carry-over from other donors' samples. The sequenced sample was blood. The CDR3 reads CASSYVRGLEYNEHFF. The CDR3 DNA is TGTGCCAGCAGCTACGTCAGGGGGTTGGAATACAATGAGCATTTCTTC. The entire variable domain, with the rest obtained from reference TRBV11-2 and TRBJ2-1, is as follows: EAGVAQSPRYKIIEKRQSVAFWCNPISGHATLYWYQQILGQGPKLLIQFQNNGVVDDSQLPKDRFSAERLKGVDSTLKIQPAKLEDSAVYLCASSYVRGLEYNEHFFGPGTRLTVL.